This TCR beta chain was identified during a study of OX40 agonist ivuxolimab in advanced cancers. About the research overall: Patients were dosed with the agonistic anti-OX40 (CD134) antibody ivuxolimab. Of the participants, over 30% had some prior anti-PD-1, anti-PD-L1 or anti-CTLA-4 therapy, which was allowed.

The CDR3 sequence is 15 residues long. Germline assignment: CDR1 MNHEY and CDR2 SVGAGI. Trimming stripped 5 bases from V and 3 bases from J, with 16 bases between. Sequencing was performed with immunoSEQ multiplex PCR; in TCRdb, only in-frame clones are kept and a portion is missing. The sample contains 75,000 to 90,000 clones, roughly 92% of which appear only once. The sample was CD4+ or CD8+ T cells sorted from blood, taken in a trial of the OX40 agonist ivuxolimab. The V call is TRBV6-5, the J call TRBJ1-2; D may be TRBD1 (6 bases). The receptor was derived from an adult with an advanced solid tumor such as melanoma, head and neck, liver or kidney cancer. Here the CDR3 reads CASSPDRPRDYGYTF. The DNA of the CDR3 is TGTGCCAGCAGTCCCGACAGGCCAAGGGACTATGGCTACACCTTC.